The 19 T cell receptor beta chains presented below share a single source sample, sequenced in a study of cytomegalovirus exposure and HLA in healthy donors. Measured with immunoSEQ multiplex PCR; TCRdb has only the in-frame clones, and not every one. The sample holds some 310,000 clones, 70% to 90% seen once. Sequencing used PBMCs. The receptors derive from a man aged 25-45 years in good health and CMV-seronegative.

This chain connects TRBV7-9 to TRBJ2-7; tentative D call: TRBD1 (6 bases). The CDR3 spans 15 residues. Germline-derived CDR1 and CDR2 are SEHNR and FQNEAQ (reference sequence). V lost 1 base to trimming and J lost 4 bases, with 14 bases between them. The CDR3 region is CASSLGSGHIYEQYF. CDR3 DNA: TGTGCCAGCAGCTTAGGTTCGGGACATATATACGAGCAGTACTTC. Full variable domain (outside the CDR3, taken from reference TRBV7-9 and TRBJ2-7): DTGVSQNPRHKITKRGQNVTFRCDPISEHNRLYWYRQTLGQGPEFLTYFQNEAQLEKSRLLSDRFSAERPKGSFSTLEIQRTEQGDSAMYLCASSLGSGHIYEQYFGPGTRLTVT.

The V call is TRBV11-2, the J call TRBJ1-2; D unclear. Germline CDR1 is SGHAT and CDR2 is FQNNGV. Trimming stripped 4 bases from V and 8 bases from J, with 20 bases between. The CDR3 runs to 15 residues. CDR3 sequence: CASSSLGAPDWGYTF. The CDR3 nucleotides read TGTGCCAGCAGCTCGTTGGGAGCCCCAGACTGGGGCTACACCTTC.

The V call is TRBV30, the J call TRBJ2-7; D is ambiguous. V lost 2 bases, J lost 0 bases, and 11 bases lay in between. Germline assignment: CDR1 GTSNPN and CDR2 SVGIG (reference sequence). This CDR3 comprises 14 residues. The CDR3 nucleotides are TGTGCCTGGAGTACATCGAGGCGCTCCTACGAGCAGTACTTC. Its protein product is CAWSTSRRSYEQYF.

The chain has TRBV5-1 and TRBJ2-5; D not resolved. With 3 bases removed from V and 5 bases from J, the gap between germline ends came to 8 bases. Per the germline V gene, CDR1 is SGHRS and CDR2 is YFSETQ. The CDR3 runs 12 residues. CDR3 residues: CASSSQVETQYF. CDR3 coding DNA: TGCGCCAGCAGCTCTCAGGTGGAGACCCAGTACTTC.

This clone was seen a handful of times. V gene TRBV19 combines with J gene TRBJ1-5; D gene uncertain. Germline V CDR1 and CDR2: LNHDA, SQIVND (reference sequence). Between the trimmed V and J ends, which lost 2 bases and 0 bases, there was a span of 8 bases. The CDR3 totals 15 residues. The CDR3 loop is CASSISLYSNQPQHF. In nucleotides, the CDR3 is TGTGCCAGTAGTATAAGCCTGTATAGCAATCAGCCCCAGCATTTT.

This sequence joins TRBV19 and TRBJ1-2; 10 nucleotides match TRBD1. Unmatched junction bases numbered 6, after V lost 3 bases and J lost 5 bases. Germline CDR1 reads LNHDA; CDR2 reads SQIVND (reference sequence). This CDR3 has 15 residues. CDR3 sequence: CASSMTGQGLYGYTF. In nucleotides, the CDR3 is TGTGCCAGTAGTATGACGGGACAGGGGCTATATGGCTACACCTTC.

This chain uses TRBV9 with TRBJ2-5, with 7 bases matching TRBD2. This CDR3 has 12 amino acids. Trimming took 5 bases from V and 4 from J; bases not matched to a gene: 2. The germline CDR1 and CDR2 sequences are SGDLS and YYNGEE. The CDR3 here is CASSGGGETQYF. The CDR3, as DNA: TGTGCCAGCAGTGGGGGGGGAGAGACCCAGTACTTC. The full variable domain, completed using reference TRBV9 and TRBJ2-5, is DSGVTQTPKHLITATGQRVTLRCSPRSGDLSVYWYQQSLDQGLQFLIQYYNGEERAKGNILERFSAQQFPDLHSELNLSSLELGDSALYFCASSGGGETQYFGPGTRLLVL.

The chain employs TRBV5-1 and TRBJ2-1; D is uncertain. CDR1 is SGHRS and CDR2 is YFSETQ in the germline V gene. V was shortened by 0 bases and J by 2 bases, with 18 bases between the two germline ends. CDR3 length: 18 residues. The CDR3 loop reads CASSLAEQRKMTYNEQFF. The CDR3 coding sequence is TGCGCCAGCAGCTTGGCCGAGCAGCGAAAAATGACCTACAATGAGCAGTTCTTC.

The chain couples TRBV4-1 to TRBJ2-5; D unresolved. V gave up 2 bases and J gave up 7 bases, with 11 bases separating them. The CDR3 has 13 amino acids. Germline assignment: CDR1 MGHRA and CDR2 YSYEKL. The CDR3 DNA follows: TGCGCCAGCAGCCAACCTTCCCGTTGGACCCAGTACTTC. It codes for CASSQPSRWTQYF.

The rearrangement joins TRBV7-9 to TRBJ2-7; D unclear. CDR3 length: 12 residues. Trimming took 4 bases from V and 0 from J, leaving 4 bases between them. Germline CDR1 SEHNR, CDR2 FQNEAQ (reference sequence). CDR3 sequence reads: CASSSVSYEQYF. In DNA, the CDR3 is TGTGCCAGCAGCTCCGTCTCCTACGAGCAGTACTTC. Full variable domain (remainder filled in from reference TRBV7-9 and TRBJ2-7): DTGVSQNPRHKITKRGQNVTFRCDPISEHNRLYWYRQTLGQGPEFLTYFQNEAQLEKSRLLSDRFSAERPKGSFSTLEIQRTEQGDSAMYLCASSSVSYEQYFGPGTRLTVT.

The V call is TRBV7-2, the J call TRBJ2-5, with 9 bases aligning to TRBD2. The germline gives CDR1 SGHTA, CDR2 FQGNSA. The V segment lost 3 bases and the J segment 5 bases; nucleotides outside the gene matches: 10. The CDR3 runs to 16 residues. CDR3: CASSLGTLAGRETQYF. CDR3 nucleotides: TGTGCCAGCAGCTTGGGTACCCTAGCGGGGCGGGAGACCCAGTACTTC.

V usage is TRBV5-6 and J usage is TRBJ1-3; D gene ambiguous. The CDR3 is 16 residues long. Germline loops: CDR1 SGHDT, CDR2 YYEEEE. Trimming took 1 base from V and 0 from J, leaving 11 bases between them. CDR3 coding DNA: TGTGCCAGCAGCTTGTTGGAGGCAGGCTCTGGAAACACCATATATTTT. Translating gives CASSLLEAGSGNTIYF.

The genes are TRBV19 and TRBJ2-1, with 10 bases aligning to TRBD2. CDR1 and CDR2 (germline): LNHDA, SQIVND (reference sequence). The CDR3 is 14 residues long. V gave up 4 bases and J gave up 3 bases; unmatched junction bases: 0. The CDR3 DNA is TGTGCCAGTAGTAGGACTAGCGGCTACAATGAGCAGTTCTTC. This sequence encodes CASSRTSGYNEQFF. Full variable domain (outside the CDR3, taken from reference TRBV19 and TRBJ2-1): DGGITQSPKYLFRKEGQNVTLSCEQNLNHDAMYWYRQDPGQGLRLIYYSQIVNDFQKGDIAEGYSVSREKKESFPLTVTSAQKNPTAFYLCASSRTSGYNEQFFGPGTRLTVL.

The V and J genes are TRBV5-4 and TRBJ2-5; D may be TRBD1 (6 bases). Germline V gives CDR1 SGHNT, CDR2 YYREEE (reference sequence). This CDR3 is 16 amino acids long. V lost 0 bases and J lost 4, with 16 bases in between. The CDR3 protein is CASSLGQGFTGETQYF. In nucleotides, the CDR3 is TGTGCCAGCAGCTTGGGTCAGGGGTTTACAGGAGAGACCCAGTACTTC.

The chain carries TRBV13 and TRBJ1-1, with a tentative D call TRBD1 (5 bases). There are 12 residues in the CDR3. The V end was cut by 2 bases, the J end by 5 bases, with 6 bases between. CDR1 and CDR2 from the germline V gene are PRHDT and FYEKMQ (reference sequence). The CDR3 sequence is CASSLRGTEAFF. CDR3 nucleotides: TGTGCCAGCAGCTTAAGGGGTACTGAAGCTTTCTTT.

V gene TRBV5-1 combines with J gene TRBJ2-1; 9 bases map to TRBD2. The CDR3 totals 16 residues. CDR1 is SGHRS and CDR2 is YFSETQ in the germline V gene. Trimming removed 3 bases from V and 8 bases from J; junction bases left unmatched: 12. The CDR3 loop reads CASSSSGGNLRHEQFF. The CDR3 DNA reads as TGCGCCAGCAGCTCGAGCGGGGGGAACTTACGACATGAGCAGTTCTTC.

J is TRBJ2-7 and V is TRBV5-6; no firm D call. The V gene lost 1 base and the J gene lost 8 bases, with 19 bases spanning the gap. The CDR3 has 15 amino acids. CDR1 SGHDT and CDR2 YYEEEE come from the germline V gene. The CDR3 DNA reads as TGTGCCAGCAGCTTGTCTCCCACGGTCTATCCGAAGCAGTACTTC. This translates into CASSLSPTVYPKQYF.

V is TRBV2 and J is TRBJ1-1, with D unresolved. The germline CDR1 and CDR2 sequences are SNHLY and FYNNEI. The CDR3 extends over 15 amino acids. V lost 0 bases and J lost 0, with 8 bases in between. The CDR3 spells CASSEALEMNTEAFF. The CDR3 nucleotides read TGTGCCAGCAGTGAAGCGCTGGAGATGAACACTGAAGCTTTCTTT. The full variable domain, with the rest looked up from reference TRBV2 and TRBJ1-1, is EPEVTQTPSHQVTQMGQEVILRCVPISNHLYFYWYRQILGQKVEFLVSFYNNEISEKSEIFDDQFSVERPDGSNFTLKIRSTKLEDSAMYFCASSEALEMNTEAFFGQGTRLTVV.

The chain carries TRBV28 and TRBJ2-1, with a weak D call TRBD2 (6 bases). Per the germline V gene, CDR1 is MDHEN and CDR2 is SYDVKM. This CDR3 comprises 16 residues. V lost 6 bases and J 2 bases, leaving 17 bases between the germline ends. Here the CDR3 reads CASRLTGSGTYNEQFF. CDR3 nucleotides: TGTGCCAGCAGACTCACCGGTAGCGGTACCTACAATGAGCAGTTCTTC.